The subject of this entry is one T cell receptor (beta chain). Antigen unknown. This specimen belongs to a study of vaccination and CD4 T cells after COVID-19. About the study: Nasal swab PCR had shown SARS-CoV-2 positivity in the convalescent patients (roughly 9 mild cases, one severe case). Overlapping peptides covering the spike proteins of SARS-CoV-2, HCoV-NL63, HCoV-OC43 and HCoV-229E were added to stimulate cells.

CDR1 and CDR2 (germline): WSHSY, SAAADI. V was shortened by 6 bases and J by 0 bases, with 15 bases between the two germline ends. The CDR3 has 15 amino acids. Noted treatment: approximately 11-day PBMC culture with coronavirus spike peptide pools or control peptides (ViraFEST assay). Expansion of antigen-specific T cells with peptide pools by ViraFEST preceded sequencing of TCRs. Cultured CD4+ T cells had their DNA profiled by the Oncomine TCR Beta short-read assay. Scientists extracted genomic DNA from CD4+ T cells grown in culture. TCRdb called the PCR reads again in MiXCR, with one record for every CDR3 protein. Among 15,000 to 20,000 distinct CDR3 sequences listed, about 53% were seen once.

The chain joins TRBV10-2 to TRBJ2-7; D may be TRBD1 (6 bases). The sample was cultured CD4+ T cells from blood, taken after SARS-CoV-2 vaccination. The TCR comes from a human donor with COVID-19. CDR3 loop: CASRYDRKSSYEQYF. Here the CDR3 DNA reads TGCGCCAGCAGGTACGACAGGAAATCCTCCTACGAGCAGTACTTC.